These 25 T cell receptor beta chains share one sample of origin, sequenced in a study of blood T cell repertoires in COVID-19. Assay: immunoSEQ multiplex PCR; the TCRdb copy retains only in-frame clones and omits some. The table has 30,000 to 45,000 clones, 70% to 90% seen once; the top ten hold approximately 15%. The sample was peripheral blood. All receptors derive from a human donor in a cohort sampled during active COVID-19.

In this sample, this clone turned up once. The chain uses TRBV7-6 and TRBJ1-4; TRBD1 matches 10 bases. The CDR3 is made up of 15 amino acids. Trimming at V came to 4 bases and at J to 6 bases, leaving 5 bases not matched to a gene. The germline gives CDR1 SGHVS, CDR2 FNYEAQ. The CDR3 is CASSSYGTGDEKLFF. Here the CDR3 DNA reads TGTGCCAGCAGCTCGTACGGGACAGGGGATGAAAAACTGTTTTTT.

V and J are TRBV6-2 or TRBV6-3 and TRBJ2-3; D gene ambiguous. CDR3 length: 12 residues. The germline CDR1 and CDR2 sequences are MNHEY and SVGEGT. V lost 4 bases and J lost 6, with 8 bases in between. The CDR3 is CASSLQWDTQYF. For the CDR3, the DNA is TGTGCCAGCAGTTTACAGTGGGATACGCAGTATTTT.

The CDR3 loop is CASSQDTGRPYNEQFF. The CDR3 region has the DNA TGCGCCAGCAGCCAAGATACGGGGAGACCCTACAATGAGCAGTTCTTC. The V call is TRBV4-3, the J call TRBJ2-1, with a tentative D call TRBD2 (5 bases). Trimming took off 0 bases at V and 2 bases at J, with 11 bases between the two ends. The CDR3 spans 16 residues. Germline V gene data show CDR1 as LGHNA and CDR2 as YSLEER.

The genes are TRBV5-1 and TRBJ2-3; possible D gene TRBD1, 5 bases. Germline assignment: CDR1 SGHRS and CDR2 YFSETQ. This CDR3 spans 15 amino acids. V was trimmed by 0 bases and J by 3 bases, leaving 11 bases between them. CDR3 bases: TGCGCCAGCAGCTTGGGGGGCAGGGATACAGATACGCAGTATTTT. This translates into CASSLGGRDTDTQYF. Using reference TRBV5-1 and TRBJ2-3 for the parts outside the CDR3, the full variable domain is KAGVTQTPRYLIKTRGQQVTLSCSPISGHRSVSWYQQTPGQGLQFLFEYFSETQRNKGNFPGRFSGRQFSNSRSEMNVSTLELGDSALYLCASSLGGRDTDTQYFGPGTRLTVL.

The rearrangement links TRBV2 to TRBJ2-7, with TRBD2 identical over 10 bases. Germline V CDR1 and CDR2: SNHLY, FYNNEI. The V and J ends lost 2 bases and 6 bases, in that order; junction bases with no gene match: 7. This CDR3 spans 15 amino acids. DNA of the CDR3: TGTGCCAGCAGTGAAAGGTTAGGGACTAGCGTCGAGCAGTACTTC. Its protein is CASSERLGTSVEQYF.

In nucleotides, the CDR3 is TGTGCCAGCTATAAGGGTAGGACAGGGGGGACAGATACGCAGTATTTT. Encoded protein: CASYKGRTGGTDTQYF. This chain connects TRBV2 to TRBJ2-3; TRBD1 matches at 10 bases. CDR3 length: 16 amino acids. V lost 8 bases to trimming and J lost 3 bases; unmatched junction nucleotides: 11. The V gene's germline CDR1 is SNHLY and CDR2 FYNNEI.

The J gene is TRBJ2-3, the V gene TRBV27; the match to TRBD1 covers 7 bases. V shed 6 bases, J shed 4 bases, and the junction held 16 bases outside the gene matches. CDR3 length: 17 residues. CDR1 is MNHEY, CDR2 SMNVEV, per germline (reference sequence). The CDR3 DNA follows: TGTGCCAGCAGCTCAAGGGAACAGAGGGGGCAGGCAGATACGCAGTATTTT. This translates into CASSSREQRGQADTQYF.

The V call is TRBV6-5, the J call TRBJ1-5; 7 nucleotides agree with TRBD1. Germline CDR1 is MNHEY and CDR2 is SVGAGI. Trimming took 0 bases from V and 2 from J; bases not matched to a gene: 1. CDR3 size: 15 residues. This CDR3 reads CASSYSTGGNQPQHF. The CDR3 region has the DNA TGTGCCAGCAGTTACTCTACAGGGGGCAATCAGCCCCAGCATTTT.

The genes are TRBV5-1 and TRBJ1-3, with 9 positions matching TRBD1. This CDR3 is 16 amino acids long. The germline CDR1 and CDR2 sequences are SGHRS and YFSETQ. V shed 4 bases, J shed 1 base, and the junction held 6 bases outside the gene matches. The CDR3 loop reads CASSDTGGPSGNTIYF. In nucleotides, the CDR3 is TGCGCCAGCAGCGATACAGGGGGCCCGTCTGGAAACACCATATATTTT.

J is TRBJ1-2 and V is TRBV19; D unclear. V lost 0 bases to trimming and J lost 13 bases, with 9 bases between them. In germline, CDR1 is LNHDA, CDR2 SQIVND (reference sequence). This CDR3 has 11 amino acids. The CDR3 sequence: CASSIEDLVTF. CDR3 sequence (DNA): TGTGCCAGTAGTATAGAGGACTTGGTCACCTTC. Based on the CDR3 plus reference TRBV19 and TRBJ1-2, the full variable domain is DGGITQSPKYLFRKEGQNVTLSCEQNLNHDAMYWYRQDPGQGLRLIYYSQIVNDFQKGDIAEGYSVSREKKESFPLTVTSAQKNPTAFYLCASSIEDLVTFGSGTRLTVV.

The chain employs TRBV5-4 and TRBJ2-5, with 10 bases lining up with TRBD2. The ends lost 0 bases at V and 7 bases at J; junction bases unmatched: 9. The CDR3 has 16 amino acids. Per germline, CDR1 SGHNT and CDR2 YYREEE (reference sequence). CDR3: CASSLGTSGKGVTQYF. Here the CDR3 DNA reads TGTGCCAGCAGCTTGGGGACTAGCGGTAAAGGGGTGACCCAGTACTTC.

This sequence joins TRBV6-6 and TRBJ2-3; 12 bases map to TRBD2. CDR3 length: 13 amino acids. Germline-derived CDR1 and CDR2 are MNHNY and SVGAGI (reference sequence). Germline trimming cut 8 bases from V and 8 bases from J; bases unmatched to any gene: 5. CDR3 bases: TGTGCCAGCCTAGCGGGGGGGCCGGGTACGCAGTATTTT. This translates into CASLAGGPGTQYF.

The chain carries TRBV30 and TRBJ1-6; TRBD1 might be the D (5 bases). Between the trimmed V and J ends, which lost 5 bases and 0 bases, there was a span of 11 bases. Germline V gives CDR1 GTSNPN, CDR2 SVGIG (reference sequence). The CDR3 has 15 residues. CDR3 sequence reads: CAWLARASYNSPLHF. The CDR3 coding sequence is TGTGCCTGGTTGGCCAGGGCCTCCTATAATTCACCCCTCCACTTT. Looking up the rest from reference TRBV30 and TRBJ1-6 gives the full variable domain: SQTIHQWPATLVQPVGSPLSLECTVEGTSNPNLYWYRQAAGRGLQLLFYSVGIGQISSEVPQNLSASRPQDRQFILSSKKLLLSDSGFYLCAWLARASYNSPLHFGNGTRLTVT.

The chain recombines TRBV18 with TRBJ2-2; 9 bases match TRBD1. V shed 4 bases, J shed 7 bases, and the junction held 10 bases outside the gene matches. This CDR3 is built from 16 residues. The V gene's germline CDR1 is KGHSH and CDR2 LQKENI. CDR3 nucleotides: TGTGCCAGCTCACGTAACAGGGGGCCCCTTGACGGGGAGCTGTTTTTT. Translating it yields CASSRNRGPLDGELFF.

V usage is TRBV5-1 and J usage is TRBJ2-2, with TRBD2 identical over 9 bases. The V gene's germline CDR1 is SGHRS and CDR2 YFSETQ. Germline trimming cut 0 bases from V and 6 bases from J; bases unmatched to any gene: 6. The CDR3 is 16 amino acids. CDR3 region: CASSLGTRGGPGELFF. The DNA for the CDR3 is TGCGCCAGCAGCTTGGGAACGCGGGGGGGCCCCGGGGAGCTGTTTTTT.

The CDR3 DNA reads TGTGCCAGCGGAGAAGAGACCCAGTACTTC. This codes for CASGEETQYF. The chain combines TRBV6-5 with TRBJ2-5; D remains unclear. The V and J ends lost 8 bases and 3 bases respectively, with 4 bases between them. The V gene's germline CDR1 is MNHEY and CDR2 SVGAGI. The CDR3 has 10 amino acids.

This rearrangement joins TRBV7-2 to TRBJ2-7; perhaps TRBD2 as D (6 bases). With 1 base removed from V and 5 bases from J, the gap between germline ends came to 12 bases. CDR3 size: 14 residues. Germline V gene sequence: CDR1 SGHTA, CDR2 FQGNSA. The CDR3 is CASSLVLAPNEQYF. CDR3 DNA sequence: TGTGCCAGCAGCTTAGTACTAGCTCCCAACGAGCAGTACTTC.

The CDR3 sequence is CASHRGSPAHEQFF. The CDR3 DNA sequence: TGTGCCAGCCACCGGGGGAGCCCCGCGCATGAGCAGTTCTTC. The rearrangement uses TRBV6-5 and TRBJ2-1; TRBD2 is a possible D gene (6 bases). V lost 8 bases and J 8 bases, leaving 19 bases between the germline ends. Germline CDR1 reads MNHEY; CDR2 reads SVGAGI. The CDR3 is 14 amino acids.

In DNA, the CDR3 is TGTGCCTGGAGTGTACCTGAAGCGAACTATGGCTACACCTTC. Its protein product is CAWSVPEANYGYTF. The V and J genes are TRBV30 and TRBJ1-2; unclear D gene. Germline loops: CDR1 GTSNPN, CDR2 SVGIG (reference sequence). The ends were cut back, 0 bases at V and 2 bases at J, with 10 bases in the middle. This CDR3 is 14 amino acids long.

V gene TRBV30 combines with J gene TRBJ1-6; D is perhaps TRBD1 (6 bases). This CDR3 has 14 residues. The V and J ends lost 8 bases and 3 bases respectively, with 14 bases between them. Looked up from germline, CDR1 is GTSNPN and CDR2 is SVGIG (reference sequence). CDR3 nucleotide sequence: TGTGCCCTTCCCCGGGACAACTATAATTCACCCCTCCACTTT. Translation: CALPRDNYNSPLHF.

The V call is TRBV19, the J call TRBJ1-2; 7 bases are a match to TRBD1. The CDR3 has 16 amino acids. J was trimmed by 7 bases and V by 5 bases; bases with no gene match: 16. Germline V gene data show CDR1 as LNHDA and CDR2 as SQIVND (reference sequence). CDR3 nucleotides: TGTGCCAGTAGTCCAGGGGACAGTACGGGAGCTCTTGGCTACACCTTC. Encoded protein: CASSPGDSTGALGYTF.

The rearrangement links TRBV9 to TRBJ1-1; unclear D gene. V lost 4 bases and J lost 1, with 11 bases in between. Germline V gene data show CDR1 as SGDLS and CDR2 as YYNGEE. The CDR3 has 14 amino acids. The CDR3 loop reads CASSTSGRNTEAFF. The DNA for the CDR3 is TGTGCCAGCAGCACGTCGGGAAGGAACACTGAAGCTTTCTTT.

V usage is TRBV2 and J usage is TRBJ1-2; perhaps TRBD1 as D (5 bases). The CDR3 covers 14 residues. From germline, CDR1 is SNHLY and CDR2 FYNNEI. Trimming took 0 bases from V and 7 from J, leaving 12 bases between them. Here the CDR3 DNA reads TGTGCCAGCAGTGAAGCAGTACAGGAAGGTGGCTACACCTTC. Its protein is CASSEAVQEGGYTF.

The CDR3 nucleotides are TGTGCCATCAGTCCCGGGACAGAACAGCCCCAGCATTTT. As protein: CAISPGTEQPQHF. This rearrangement joins TRBV10-3 to TRBJ1-5, with TRBD1 matching over 7 bases. Germline values: CDR1 ENHRY, CDR2 SYGVKD. The V segment lost 5 bases and the J segment 7 bases; nucleotides outside the gene matches: 5. The CDR3 has 13 residues.

The chain has TRBV7-9 and TRBJ1-4; 8 bases are a match to TRBD1. This CDR3 contains 14 residues. Per germline, CDR1 SEHNR and CDR2 FQNEAQ (reference sequence). Losses at the gene ends were 1 base for V and 8 bases for J; bases not matched to a gene: 3. In DNA, the CDR3 is TGTGCCAGCAGCTTAGGATCAGGGGGCGAAAAACTGTTTTTT. As protein: CASSLGSGGEKLFF.